This TCR beta chain was captured by sequencing in a study of CD8 T cells in ankylosing spondylitis. Broader study findings: Typical of ankylosing spondylitis blood, it appeared, was a TCR beta motif of under 10 highly homologous variants.

TCRdb independently ran MiXCR on the 5' RACE reads; one entry per CDR3 protein. This table holds about 390,000 distinct CDR3 sequences, 20% to 25% found once. Germline assignment: CDR1 MNHEY and CDR2 SMNVEV (reference sequence). The CDR3 spans 14 residues. The V end was cut by 6 bases, the J end by 0 bases, with 12 bases between. This clonotype was seen only a few times. Its antigen remains unknown. The sequence was collected from a male donor with ankylosing spondylitis. This rearrangement joins TRBV27 to TRBJ2-7; D may be TRBD2 (7 bases). Sequencing was done on a sample of blood, either unsorted or a sorted T cell fraction (not recorded which). The DNA for the CDR3 is TGTGCCAGCAGCCGCGGGGGCTTCTCCTACGAGCAGTACTTC. The encoded protein is CASSRGGFSYEQYF.